The clone carrying this T cell receptor (beta chain) showed up many times. Its antigen is not known. The sample is drawn from a study of CD8 T cells in ankylosing spondylitis. Overall study results and limits: Disease-linked clones bore a CD8+ phenotype, appearing relatively rarely in peripheral blood. A number of the motif variants had already been described in reactive arthritis synovial fluid and blood. Ankylosing spondylitis blood appeared to carry a characteristic TCR beta motif of seven to nine highly homologous variants.

Quantitative 5'-RACE with molecular barcodes was used to make the TCR beta libraries. TCRdb redid the calling of the 5' RACE reads with MiXCR, one entry per CDR3 protein. The sample has around 330,000 distinct CDR3 sequences, under 14% seen once; the top ten hold roughly 9.2%. The germline V gene encodes CDR1 SQVTM and CDR2 ANQGSEA. Trimming took off 5 bases at V and 0 bases at J, with 16 bases between the two ends. CDR3 size: 16 residues. The sample consisted of blood, either unsorted or a sorted T cell fraction (not recorded which). The clonotype was recovered from a female donor with ankylosing spondylitis or in good health (not recorded which). The genes are TRBV29-1 and TRBJ2-2; D may be TRBD1 (6 bases). CDR3 amino acids: CSVSGTGLTNTGELFF. In DNA form, the CDR3 reads TGCAGCGTTAGTGGAACAGGGCTAACGAACACCGGGGAGCTGTTTTTT.